This T cell receptor (beta chain) was retrieved from a study of shared clonotypes between healthy human individuals. Study summary: Per donor, three plates held CD4 naive cells, three held CD4 memory, two held CD8 naive and one held CD8 memory.

Authors' methods: Filtering differed for immunoSEQ, which gave only junction sequences without quality scores. The protocol was immunoSEQ multiplex PCR, while the TCRdb copy is restricted to in-frame clones and leaves out a portion. V and J calls and clone size are copied from that table; D and trimming were computed from the DNA. The repertoire holds over a million clones, with more than 65% as singletons. Germline CDR1 is SGHTA and CDR2 is FQGNSA. The V gene lost 1 base and the J gene lost 8 bases, with 11 bases spanning the gap. The CDR3 extends over 14 amino acids. In regard to this clone: Its antigen is currently unknown.

General study results and limits: Compared with clonotypes that all four donors shared, non-shared clonotypes had lower generation probabilities.

CD4+ cell separation produced CD45RA+ naive and CD45RA-negative memory subsets. The source of this sequence is a man aged 18 to 35 in good health. Sequenced input: memory CD4+ T cells sorted from blood. Indicated subset: CD45RA-negative fraction. This rearrangement joins TRBV7-2 to TRBJ1-4; D may be TRBD1 (6 bases). The CDR3 bases are TGTGCCAGCAGCTTAGGCGGGGGCGCGGAAAAACTGTTTTTT. Its protein is CASSLGGGAEKLFF.